This is a list of T cell receptor beta chains from one sample in a study of T-cell memory formation after mild COVID-19. TCRdb used MiXCR to reprocess the 5' RACE reads, holding one entry per CDR3 protein. This sample has 190,000 or so distinct CDR3 sequences; over 20% occur once, and the top ten carry about 21%. Sequencing was performed on PBMCs or a T cell subset sorted from them (not recorded which). These receptors were taken from an adult woman who had mild COVID-19 (a few samples of this study predate the infection). Cell type and time point are not known. Both conserved end residues are part of each CDR3. D genes are given only for firm matches. Some rows have no size entry. The others give once, few or many, or a class for an expanded clone.

clone size: .
D gene: TRBD1
V gene: TRBV10-3
J gene: TRBJ1-2
CDR3 DNA: TGTGCCATCAGTGGGGGGGACAGTTTCTATGGCTACACCTTC
CDR3 protein: CAISGGDSFYGYTF

clone size: .
D gene: TRBD2
V gene: TRBV7-8
J gene: TRBJ2-1
CDR3 DNA: TGTGCCAGCACCGAAGAGGTTCTAGCGGAAATCAATGAGCAGTTCTTC
CDR3 protein: CASTEEVLAEINEQFF

clone size: .
D gene: TRBD2
V gene: TRBV5-1
J gene: TRBJ2-1
CDR3 DNA: TGCGCCAGCAGCATCGGGACTAGCGGAGGGAATGAGCAGTTCTTC
CDR3 protein: CASSIGTSGGNEQFF

clone size: few
D gene: .
V gene: TRBV6-6
J gene: TRBJ2-2
CDR3 DNA: TGTGCCAGCAGTTGGTTAGACGGGGAGCTGTTTTTT
CDR3 protein: CASSWLDGELFF

clone size: few
D gene: TRBD1
V gene: TRBV9
J gene: TRBJ1-2
CDR3 DNA: TGTGCCAGCAGCTCCCCCGGGACAGGGGGCGTTGGCTACACCTTC
CDR3 protein: CASSSPGTGGVGYTF

clone size: few
D gene: TRBD1
V gene: TRBV29-1
J gene: TRBJ2-2
CDR3 DNA: TGCAGCTGGACAGGGAGCACCGGGGAGCTGTTTTTT
CDR3 protein: CSWTGSTGELFF

clone size: few
D gene: .
V gene: TRBV29-1
J gene: TRBJ2-7
CDR3 DNA: TGCAGCGTTGAAGACAGGGGCGCCTACGAGCAGTACTTC
CDR3 protein: CSVEDRGAYEQYF

clone size: few
D gene: .
V gene: TRBV21-1
J gene: TRBJ1-4
CDR3 DNA: TGTGCCAGCGGGATGAATAATGAAAAACTGTTTTTT
CDR3 protein: CASGMNNEKLFF

clone size: once
D gene: .
V gene: TRBV7-9
J gene: TRBJ1-2
CDR3 DNA: TGTGACAGCAGCGAGGGACCATATGGCTACACCTTC
CDR3 protein: CDSSEGPYGYTF

clone size: .
D gene: .
V gene: TRBV10-3
J gene: TRBJ2-7
CDR3 DNA: TGTGCCATCAGTGACACGAGTACTCCAGCCTACGAGCAGTACTTC
CDR3 protein: CAISDTSTPAYEQYF

clone size: many
D gene: .
V gene: TRBV7-9
J gene: TRBJ2-3
CDR3 DNA: TGTGCCAGCAGCTCTCGGGCCGGGGTCACAGATACGCAGTATTTT
CDR3 protein: CASSSRAGVTDTQYF

clone size: .
D gene: .
V gene: TRBV29-1
J gene: TRBJ2-1
CDR3 DNA: TGCAGCGTTGAATATATGACATGGGATGAGCAGTTCTTC
CDR3 protein: CSVEYMTWDEQFF

clone size: .
D gene: .
V gene: TRBV7-9
J gene: TRBJ2-1
CDR3 DNA: TGTGCCAGCAGAACCACCGGGCCTGACAATGAGCAGTTCTTC
CDR3 protein: CASRTTGPDNEQFF

clone size: .
D gene: .
V gene: TRBV7-9
J gene: TRBJ2-7
CDR3 DNA: TGTGCCAGCGGATTCTACGAGCAGTACTTC
CDR3 protein: CASGFYEQYF

clone size: .
D gene: .
V gene: TRBV30
J gene: TRBJ1-1
CDR3 DNA: TGTGCCTGGAGGGCCGGGACGGTCCCTGAAGCTTTCTTT
CDR3 protein: CAWRAGTVPEAFF

clone size: few
D gene: TRBD1
V gene: TRBV7-9
J gene: TRBJ2-2
CDR3 DNA: TGTGCCAGCAGCTTCGGGACAGGGGACGCCGGGGAGCTGTTTTTT
CDR3 protein: CASSFGTGDAGELFF

clone size: .
D gene: .
V gene: TRBV5-6
J gene: TRBJ2-5
CDR3 DNA: TGTGACAGCAGCCCATCCGTCAGTGAGGAGACCCAGTACTTC
CDR3 protein: CDSSPSVSEETQYF

clone size: .
D gene: .
V gene: TRBV7-6
J gene: TRBJ2-7
CDR3 DNA: TGTGCCAGCAGCTTAGGGCCTCAGGAGTCCTACGAGCAGTACTTC
CDR3 protein: CASSLGPQESYEQYF

clone size: few
D gene: .
V gene: TRBV5-1
J gene: TRBJ2-5
CDR3 DNA: TGCGCCAGCACGCAGGGGTCATTCTTTGACCAAGAGACCCAGTACTTC
CDR3 protein: CASTQGSFFDQETQYF

clone size: medium-sized
D gene: .
V gene: TRBV4-3
J gene: TRBJ1-2
CDR3 DNA: TGCGCCAGCAGCCAAGATGGGGCAGTCCAGACAACAGCTAACTATGGCTACACCTTC
CDR3 protein: CASSQDGAVQTTANYGYTF

clone size: many
D gene: TRBD1
V gene: TRBV24-1
J gene: TRBJ2-7
CDR3 DNA: TGTGCCACCAGTGACCGACAGGGGAGCGAGCAGTACTTC
CDR3 protein: CATSDRQGSEQYF

clone size: few
D gene: .
V gene: TRBV6-5
J gene: TRBJ1-2
CDR3 DNA: TGTGCCAGCAGTTCCCCAGGGACTTCCTGGGATGGCTACACCTTC
CDR3 protein: CASSSPGTSWDGYTF

clone size: few
D gene: TRBD1
V gene: TRBV9
J gene: TRBJ1-2
CDR3 DNA: TGTGCCAGCAGCGCTCCGACAGGGGGTGCCTATGGCTACACCTTC
CDR3 protein: CASSAPTGGAYGYTF

clone size: few
D gene: TRBD2
V gene: TRBV7-9
J gene: TRBJ2-7
CDR3 DNA: TGTGCCAGCAGCTCACCGACTAGCGGGTCCTCTTACGAGCAGTACTTC
CDR3 protein: CASSSPTSGSSYEQYF

clone size: few
D gene: .
V gene: TRBV2
J gene: TRBJ1-6
CDR3 DNA: TGTGCCAGCAGCGCTGAGAGGAGAATTTATAATTCACCCCTCCACTTT
CDR3 protein: CASSAERRIYNSPLHF

clone size: .
D gene: TRBD1
V gene: TRBV10-3
J gene: TRBJ2-2
CDR3 DNA: TGTGCCATCAGTTCCGGCCCGGGACAGGGGATCGGGGAGCTGTTTTTT
CDR3 protein: CAISSGPGQGIGELFF

clone size: few
D gene: .
V gene: TRBV20-1
J gene: TRBJ1-2
CDR3 DNA: TGCAGTGCTGAGCCGGACGGGCTGAACTATGGCTACACCTTC
CDR3 protein: CSAEPDGLNYGYTF

clone size: once
D gene: TRBD2
V gene: TRBV27
J gene: TRBJ2-2
CDR3 DNA: TGTGCCAGCAGTTCACATCCCCCCCTTGCGGGAGGACCCATTCCCGGGGAGCTGTTTTTT
CDR3 protein: CASSSHPPLAGGPIPGELFF

clone size: few
D gene: .
V gene: TRBV7-9
J gene: TRBJ2-4
CDR3 DNA: TGTGCCAGCACCGGTCCTCTAGCCAAAAACATTCAGTACTTC
CDR3 protein: CASTGPLAKNIQYF

clone size: .
D gene: .
V gene: TRBV3-1
J gene: TRBJ2-4
CDR3 DNA: TGTGCCAGCAGCCAAGCAGGGGTCAACATTCAGTACTTC
CDR3 protein: CASSQAGVNIQYF

clone size: .
D gene: .
V gene: TRBV2
J gene: TRBJ1-1
CDR3 DNA: TGTGACAGCAGTTTTTACCCAAACACTGAAGCTTTCTTT
CDR3 protein: CDSSFYPNTEAFF

clone size: .
D gene: .
V gene: TRBV7-2
J gene: TRBJ2-5
CDR3 DNA: TGTGCCAGCAGCCCCCAGGGGGAGACCCAGTACTTC
CDR3 protein: CASSPQGETQYF

clone size: few
D gene: TRBD1
V gene: TRBV7-6
J gene: TRBJ2-3
CDR3 DNA: TGTGCCAGCAGCGCGACGGGACAGGGGCCCTCTAGCACAGATACGCAGTATTTT
CDR3 protein: CASSATGQGPSSTDTQYF

clone size: few
D gene: TRBD1
V gene: TRBV12-3/TRBV12-4
J gene: TRBJ1-4
CDR3 DNA: TGTGCCAGCAGTTTAAGGGGGCGAGTGCTGAATGAAAAACTGTTTTTT
CDR3 protein: CASSLRGRVLNEKLFF

clone size: few
D gene: TRBD2
V gene: TRBV5-1
J gene: TRBJ2-1
CDR3 DNA: TGCGCCAGCAGCGGGACTAGCGGGGGGGCCGAGGACAATGAGCAGTTCTTC
CDR3 protein: CASSGTSGGAEDNEQFF

clone size: .
D gene: TRBD2
V gene: TRBV20-1
J gene: TRBJ2-1
CDR3 DNA: TGCAGTGCTAGGCCAAGCGGGGAGACGGATTCCTACAATGAGCAGTTCTTC
CDR3 protein: CSARPSGETDSYNEQFF

clone size: .
D gene: TRBD2
V gene: TRBV5-6
J gene: TRBJ2-2
CDR3 DNA: TGTGCCAGTGGACTAGCGGGAGACGCCGGGGAGCTGTTTTTT
CDR3 protein: CASGLAGDAGELFF

clone size: few
D gene: .
V gene: TRBV7-6
J gene: TRBJ2-5
CDR3 DNA: TGTGCCAGCAGCCGTTTCCCTCTGTCTACGACAGAGACCCAGTACTTC
CDR3 protein: CASSRFPLSTTETQYF

clone size: few
D gene: .
V gene: TRBV7-6
J gene: TRBJ2-7
CDR3 DNA: TGTGCCAGCAGCTTAAATGGGGCATTTTTGGACGAGCAGTACTTC
CDR3 protein: CASSLNGAFLDEQYF

clone size: few
D gene: .
V gene: TRBV4-1
J gene: TRBJ1-1
CDR3 DNA: TGCGCCAGCGCCTCACCCAGGAGGGTCACTGAAGCTTTCTTT
CDR3 protein: CASASPRRVTEAFF

clone size: .
D gene: .
V gene: TRBV7-6
J gene: TRBJ1-6
CDR3 DNA: TGTGCCAGCAGCTTCAGTGTGGATTTGAGTTCACCCCTCCACTTT
CDR3 protein: CASSFSVDLSSPLHF

clone size: .
D gene: .
V gene: TRBV12-3/TRBV12-4
J gene: TRBJ2-4
CDR3 DNA: TGTGCCAGCAGTCCCTGGGACGGTGGGGTAGCCAAAAACATTCAGTACTTC
CDR3 protein: CASSPWDGGVAKNIQYF

clone size: .
D gene: .
V gene: TRBV4-1
J gene: TRBJ2-5
CDR3 DNA: TGCGCCAGCAGCCAAGAGGTCCCAGGGGGGGGCCTCCAAGAGACCCAGTACTTC
CDR3 protein: CASSQEVPGGGLQETQYF

clone size: .
D gene: .
V gene: TRBV7-2
J gene: TRBJ1-1
CDR3 DNA: TGTGCCAGCAGCTTAGCGGCGCAGATGAACACTGAAGCTTTCTTT
CDR3 protein: CASSLAAQMNTEAFF

clone size: few
D gene: TRBD1
V gene: TRBV25-1
J gene: TRBJ2-7
CDR3 DNA: TGTGCCAGCAGTGAAGACAGGGGTGAAACCTACGAGCAGTACTTC
CDR3 protein: CASSEDRGETYEQYF

clone size: few
D gene: .
V gene: TRBV4-3
J gene: TRBJ2-1
CDR3 DNA: TGCGCCAGCAGCCAAGGAGGGTACAATGAGCAGTTCTTC
CDR3 protein: CASSQGGYNEQFF

clone size: .
D gene: TRBD1
V gene: TRBV7-9
J gene: TRBJ2-7
CDR3 DNA: TGTGCCAGCAGCCTAGCCGCGGGACAGGTCTCCTACGAGCAGTACTTC
CDR3 protein: CASSLAAGQVSYEQYF

clone size: .
D gene: TRBD2
V gene: TRBV9
J gene: TRBJ2-1
CDR3 DNA: TGTGCCAGCAGCCCCACACGGGGGCTAGCGGGAGAAAGGGGGTACAATGAGCAGTTCTTC
CDR3 protein: CASSPTRGLAGERGYNEQFF

clone size: .
D gene: TRBD1
V gene: TRBV29-1
J gene: TRBJ1-5
CDR3 DNA: TGCAGCGTCGTACAGGGGCCTAGCAATCAGCCCCAGCATTTT
CDR3 protein: CSVVQGPSNQPQHF

clone size: .
D gene: .
V gene: TRBV4-1
J gene: TRBJ2-7
CDR3 DNA: TGCGCCAGCAGCCATAAAAGCGGCCGCTACGAGCAGTACTTC
CDR3 protein: CASSHKSGRYEQYF

clone size: few
D gene: TRBD1
V gene: TRBV29-1
J gene: TRBJ2-7
CDR3 DNA: TGCAGCGTTGAGATGGACAGGGTCGGCTACGAGCAGTACTTC
CDR3 protein: CSVEMDRVGYEQYF

clone size: few
D gene: TRBD1
V gene: TRBV5-1
J gene: TRBJ1-4
CDR3 DNA: TGCGCCAGCAGTTCCGCCGGGGACAGGGGCCCCCTGGAACTGTTTTTT
CDR3 protein: CASSSAGDRGPLELFF